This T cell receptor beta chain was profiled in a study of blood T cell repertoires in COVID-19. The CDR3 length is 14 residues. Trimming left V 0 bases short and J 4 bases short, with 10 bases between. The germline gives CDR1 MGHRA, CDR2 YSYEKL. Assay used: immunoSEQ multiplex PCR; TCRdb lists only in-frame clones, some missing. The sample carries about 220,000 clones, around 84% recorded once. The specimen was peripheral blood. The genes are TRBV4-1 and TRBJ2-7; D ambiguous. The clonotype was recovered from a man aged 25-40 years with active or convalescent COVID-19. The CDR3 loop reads CASSQERSHYEQYF. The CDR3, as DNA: TGCGCCAGCAGCCAAGAGAGGAGCCATTACGAGCAGTACTTC.